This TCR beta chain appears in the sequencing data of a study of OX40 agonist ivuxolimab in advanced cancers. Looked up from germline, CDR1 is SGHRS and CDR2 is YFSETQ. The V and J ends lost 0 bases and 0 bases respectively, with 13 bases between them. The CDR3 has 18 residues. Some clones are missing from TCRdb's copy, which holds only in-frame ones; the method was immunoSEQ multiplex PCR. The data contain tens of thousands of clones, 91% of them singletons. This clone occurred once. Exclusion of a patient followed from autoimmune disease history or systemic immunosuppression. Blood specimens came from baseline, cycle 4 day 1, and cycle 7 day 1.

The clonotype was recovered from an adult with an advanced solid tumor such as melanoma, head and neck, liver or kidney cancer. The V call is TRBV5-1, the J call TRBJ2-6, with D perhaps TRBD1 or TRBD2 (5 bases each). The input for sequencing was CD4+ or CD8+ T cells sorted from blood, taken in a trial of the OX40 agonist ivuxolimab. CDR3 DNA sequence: TGCGCCAGCAGCTTGGTGGGGGAATTGCTCTCTGGGGCCAACGTCCTGACTTTC. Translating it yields CASSLVGELLSGANVLTF. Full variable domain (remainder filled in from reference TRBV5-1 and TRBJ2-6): KAGVTQTPRYLIKTRGQQVTLSCSPISGHRSVSWYQQTPGQGLQFLFEYFSETQRNKGNFPGRFSGRQFSNSRSEMNVSTLELGDSALYLCASSLVGELLSGANVLTFGAGSRLTVL.